Following are 16 T cell receptor beta chains from one sample sequenced in a study of T cells in Graves' hyperthyroidism and ophthalmopathy. The CDR3 regions of TCR beta were amplified from RNA transcripts. HTBI primers were the set used in a first-round RT-PCR of the TCR CDR3. A single record per CDR3 protein comes from TCRdb applying MiXCR to the multiplex PCR reads. The sample lists 300,000 to 400,000 distinct CDR3 sequences, 13% to 15% occurring once. Sequences were obtained from blood. The receptors derive from a woman aged 25 to 39 with Graves' ophthalmopathy.

The sample holds many counts of this clonotype. The chain is built from TRBV30 and TRBJ2-1; 8 bases align to TRBD2. The CDR3 runs 15 residues. The V gene end was trimmed by 0 bases and the J gene end by 7 bases; junction bases not matched to a gene: 8. Per the germline V gene, CDR1 is GTSNPN and CDR2 is SVGIG (reference sequence). The CDR3 region is CAWSVHPASGNEQFF. The CDR3 region has the DNA TGTGCCTGGAGTGTACATCCGGCTAGCGGGAATGAGCAGTTCTTC.

This clonotype was observed at least ten times. V is TRBV7-6 and J is TRBJ1-2, with D unclear. The CDR3 is 13 residues long. From germline, CDR1 is SGHVS and CDR2 FNYEAQ. V lost 1 base, J lost 8 bases, and 11 bases lay in between. CDR3 coding DNA: TGTGCCAGCAGCTTAGATGAGACATTAGGCTACACCTTC. Translating gives CASSLDETLGYTF.

This clonotype was recorded many times. V usage is TRBV4-2 and J usage is TRBJ2-7; 12 positions match TRBD2. The CDR3 runs to 14 residues. Germline CDR1 reads LGHNA; CDR2 reads YNFKEQ. The junction had 4 bases not matched to a gene; V was cut back by 5 bases and J by 5 bases. CDR3: CASSKTSGGHEQYF. The CDR3 DNA sequence: TGTGCCAGCAGCAAGACTAGCGGGGGCCACGAGCAGTACTTC.

Many counts were recorded for this clonotype. The chain recombines TRBV20-1 with TRBJ2-7; 7 bases map to TRBD1. V was clipped by 3 bases and J by 3 bases; unmatched bases: 8. Germline assignment: CDR1 DFQATT and CDR2 SNEGSKA (reference sequence). The CDR3 has 14 residues. The CDR3 reads CSARIRGRHYEQYF. DNA for the CDR3: TGCAGTGCTAGGATTAGGGGGCGACACTACGAGCAGTACTTC.

V usage is TRBV5-1 and J usage is TRBJ1-1; 7 bases agree with TRBD1. The CDR3 has 14 residues. CDR1 is SGHRS and CDR2 is YFSETQ in the germline V gene. V was pared by 4 bases and J by 4 bases, with 7 bases of the junction left unmatched. The CDR3 DNA is TGCGCCAGCAGCCGAGGGGGCGAGGGCACTGAAGCTTTCTTT. Residues: CASSRGGEGTEAFF.

This clonotype was recorded at least ten times. This rearrangement joins TRBV3-1 to TRBJ1-6; D gene ambiguous. Germline loops: CDR1 LGHDT, CDR2 YNNKEL (reference sequence). The germline V and J ends were trimmed by 0 bases and 9 bases, with 12 bases remaining between them. CDR3 length: 15 amino acids. Here the CDR3 DNA reads TGTGCCAGCAGCCAAGACTATGATTCTAGTTCACCCCTCCACTTT. Its translation: CASSQDYDSSSPLHF.

The V call is TRBV6-1, the J call TRBJ1-2; D not certain. V gave up 4 bases and J gave up 4 bases, with 16 bases separating them. This CDR3 region has 15 residues. Germline V gives CDR1 MNHNS, CDR2 SASEGT. CDR3: CASSGISDSGYGYTF. In DNA form, the CDR3 reads TGTGCCAGCAGTGGGATCTCGGATTCGGGCTATGGCTACACCTTC.

This clonotype was seen a handful of times. The V and J genes are TRBV6-1 and TRBJ2-2; D is perhaps TRBD2 (5 bases). V was shortened by 3 bases and J by 11 bases, with 10 bases between the two germline ends. This CDR3 has 12 residues. Germline V CDR1 and CDR2: MNHNS, SASEGT. This CDR3 is CASSDPEGELFF. DNA of the CDR3: TGTGCCAGCAGTGACCCTGAGGGAGAGCTGTTTTTT.

This clonotype was seen only a few times. The genes are TRBV20-1 and TRBJ2-5, with a possible D match to TRBD2 (6 bases). This CDR3 contains 13 residues. The V and J ends lost 5 bases and 4 bases respectively, with 14 bases between them. CDR1 DFQATT and CDR2 SNEGSKA come from the germline V gene (reference sequence). The CDR3 is CSAETSSRETQYF. As DNA, the CDR3 is TGCAGTGCTGAGACTAGTTCGAGAGAGACCCAGTACTTC.

This clonotype has ten or more counts. The chain joins TRBV2 to TRBJ2-1; D remains ambiguous. V gave up 4 bases and J gave up 9 bases, with 25 bases separating them. CDR1 SNHLY and CDR2 FYNNEI come from the germline V gene. The CDR3 is 17 amino acids. The CDR3 nucleotides read TGTGCCAGCAGTGGTTCGTTACTGCCGCCCCTGAAGGGTGAGCAGTTCTTC. The encoded protein is CASSGSLLPPLKGEQFF.

This clonotype was detected many times. V gene TRBV30 combines with J gene TRBJ2-5, with TRBD2 matching 7 bases. The ends lost 2 bases at V and 2 bases at J; junction bases unmatched: 5. Germline V gene data show CDR1 as GTSNPN and CDR2 as SVGIG (reference sequence). CDR3 length equals 14 residues. In DNA, the CDR3 is TGTGCCTGGAGTAGGTTAGCGGGTCAAGAGACCCAGTACTTC. The encoded protein is CAWSRLAGQETQYF.

On this clonotype: A single base separates this from a much larger clone, so it may be a read error. As the CDR3 is not closed by the conserved phenylalanine or tryptophan, this likely results from a read error. This chain uses TRBV27 with TRBJ2-5; maybe TRBD1 (6 bases). This CDR3 is built from 16 residues. V was shortened by 6 bases and J by 4 bases, with 21 bases between the two germline ends. CDR1 MNHEY and CDR2 SMNVEV come from the germline V gene (reference sequence). The CDR3 DNA is TGTGCCAGCAGCCGTAGGACAGCCAGAACTTTAGAGACCCAGTACCTC. Its protein product is CASSRRTARTLETQYL.

This clonotype was observed a few times. The chain has TRBV15 and TRBJ2-1, with 8 bases that match TRBD2. The junction had 10 bases not matched to a gene; V was cut back by 3 bases and J by 6 bases. This CDR3 contains 16 residues. Per the germline V gene, CDR1 is LNHNV and CDR2 is YYDKDF (reference sequence). CDR3 sequence: CATSRGFRGGANEQFF. The DNA for the CDR3 is TGTGCCACCAGCAGGGGGTTCCGGGGGGGCGCCAATGAGCAGTTCTTC.

This clonotype was observed many times. This sequence joins TRBV3-1 and TRBJ1-6, with 7 bases that match TRBD1. V was clipped by 5 bases and J by 10 bases; unmatched bases: 5. This CDR3 has 13 amino acids. Per the germline V gene, CDR1 is LGHDT and CDR2 is YNNKEL (reference sequence). CDR3 nucleotides: TGTGCCAGCAGCTCGGGACAGTCGTCACCCCTCCACTTT. It is translated as CASSSGQSSPLHF.

A note on this clonotype: One junction end disagrees with the germline gene, perhaps due to a read error. V gene TRBV4-1 combines with J gene TRBJ2-3; no reliable D call. This CDR3 is 14 amino acids long. From germline, CDR1 is MGHRA and CDR2 YSYEKL. The CDR3: CANSHREVADTQYF. The CDR3 DNA reads as TGCGCCAACAGCCACAGAGAAGTCGCAGATACGCAGTATTTT.

This clonotype was counted many times. This CDR3 is CAWTQNQETQYF. Here the CDR3 DNA reads TGTGCCTGGACCCAGAATCAAGAGACCCAGTACTTC. The rearrangement joins TRBV30 to TRBJ2-5; D gene uncertain. The germline V gene encodes CDR1 GTSNPN and CDR2 SVGIG (reference sequence). The V gene lost 4 bases and the J gene lost 2 bases, with 8 bases spanning the gap. The CDR3 runs to 12 residues. The variable domain in full, completed from reference TRBV30 and TRBJ2-5, reads SQTIHQWPATLVQPVGSPLSLECTVEGTSNPNLYWYRQAAGRGLQLLFYSVGIGQISSEVPQNLSASRPQDRQFILSSKKLLLSDSGFYLCAWTQNQETQYFGPGTRLLVL.